This TCR beta chain was identified during a study of blood T cell repertoires in COVID-19. Germline CDR1 MNHNS, CDR2 SASEGT. The CDR3 length is 14 residues. Between the trimmed V and J ends, which lost 2 bases and 2 bases, there was a span of 9 bases. The assay was immunoSEQ multiplex PCR, and TCRdb's table has in-frame clones only and misses some. The sample holds more than 300,000 clones, approximately 90% seen once. The sequence was obtained from a woman younger than 30 who had recovered from COVID-19. Sequenced input: PBMCs or T cells enriched from blood (not recorded which). The chain couples TRBV6-1 to TRBJ1-1; a possible D gene is TRBD1 (6 bases). The chain's CDR3 is CASSERTANTEAFF. The CDR3 DNA is TGTGCCAGCAGTGAACGGACAGCTAACACTGAAGCTTTCTTT.